This TCR beta chain derives from a study of regulatory T cells in long-lasting Graves disease. Study results and caveats: Authors noted too few samples as a limitation.

Investigators prepared the TCR beta libraries by applying iRepertoire HTBI primers and Arm-PCR of CDR3 regions. TCRdb called the multiplex PCR reads again in MiXCR, with one record for every CDR3 protein. The sample has about 500,000 distinct CDR3 sequences, more than 10% seen once. This clonotype has more than one count but fewer than ten. Its antigen is not identified. Sample time point: newly diagnosed GD, antithyroid drugs for less than 3 months. From RNA extracted from PBMCs, the TCR library was made. Germline V gene sequence: CDR1 MNHNS, CDR2 SASEGT. This CDR3 is 13 amino acids long. The trim removed 10 bases at V and 5 bases at J, leaving 9 bases unmatched. The same data also contributed to another study, on T cells in Graves' hyperthyroidism and ophthalmopathy. That source notes: Most clonotypes that expanded in the thyroid above 0.001 also showed up in blood.

V is TRBV6-1 and J is TRBJ1-2; 8 bases are shared with TRBD1. The specimen was peripheral blood mononuclear cells (PBMCs), collected at new diagnosis, from a patient treated with antithyroid drugs. This clonotype originated in a woman in her twenties or thirties with Graves disease. The CDR3 sequence: CATRRTGTYGYTF. CDR3 nucleotides: TGTGCCACCAGGAGGACAGGGACTTATGGCTACACCTTC.